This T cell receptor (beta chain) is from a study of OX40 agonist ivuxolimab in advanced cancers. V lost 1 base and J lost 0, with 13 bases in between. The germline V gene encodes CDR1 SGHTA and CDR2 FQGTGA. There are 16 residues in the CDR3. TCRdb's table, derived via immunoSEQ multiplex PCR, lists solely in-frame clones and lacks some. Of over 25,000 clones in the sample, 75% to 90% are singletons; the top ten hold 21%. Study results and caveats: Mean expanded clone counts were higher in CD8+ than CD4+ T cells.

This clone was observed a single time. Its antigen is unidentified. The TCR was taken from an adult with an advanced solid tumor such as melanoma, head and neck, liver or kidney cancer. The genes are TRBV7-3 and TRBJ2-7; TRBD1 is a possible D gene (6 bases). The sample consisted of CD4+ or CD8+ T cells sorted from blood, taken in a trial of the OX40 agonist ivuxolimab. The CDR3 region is CASSLKGQRSSYEQYF. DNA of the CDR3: TGTGCCAGCAGCTTAAAGGGACAAAGGAGCTCCTACGAGCAGTACTTC.